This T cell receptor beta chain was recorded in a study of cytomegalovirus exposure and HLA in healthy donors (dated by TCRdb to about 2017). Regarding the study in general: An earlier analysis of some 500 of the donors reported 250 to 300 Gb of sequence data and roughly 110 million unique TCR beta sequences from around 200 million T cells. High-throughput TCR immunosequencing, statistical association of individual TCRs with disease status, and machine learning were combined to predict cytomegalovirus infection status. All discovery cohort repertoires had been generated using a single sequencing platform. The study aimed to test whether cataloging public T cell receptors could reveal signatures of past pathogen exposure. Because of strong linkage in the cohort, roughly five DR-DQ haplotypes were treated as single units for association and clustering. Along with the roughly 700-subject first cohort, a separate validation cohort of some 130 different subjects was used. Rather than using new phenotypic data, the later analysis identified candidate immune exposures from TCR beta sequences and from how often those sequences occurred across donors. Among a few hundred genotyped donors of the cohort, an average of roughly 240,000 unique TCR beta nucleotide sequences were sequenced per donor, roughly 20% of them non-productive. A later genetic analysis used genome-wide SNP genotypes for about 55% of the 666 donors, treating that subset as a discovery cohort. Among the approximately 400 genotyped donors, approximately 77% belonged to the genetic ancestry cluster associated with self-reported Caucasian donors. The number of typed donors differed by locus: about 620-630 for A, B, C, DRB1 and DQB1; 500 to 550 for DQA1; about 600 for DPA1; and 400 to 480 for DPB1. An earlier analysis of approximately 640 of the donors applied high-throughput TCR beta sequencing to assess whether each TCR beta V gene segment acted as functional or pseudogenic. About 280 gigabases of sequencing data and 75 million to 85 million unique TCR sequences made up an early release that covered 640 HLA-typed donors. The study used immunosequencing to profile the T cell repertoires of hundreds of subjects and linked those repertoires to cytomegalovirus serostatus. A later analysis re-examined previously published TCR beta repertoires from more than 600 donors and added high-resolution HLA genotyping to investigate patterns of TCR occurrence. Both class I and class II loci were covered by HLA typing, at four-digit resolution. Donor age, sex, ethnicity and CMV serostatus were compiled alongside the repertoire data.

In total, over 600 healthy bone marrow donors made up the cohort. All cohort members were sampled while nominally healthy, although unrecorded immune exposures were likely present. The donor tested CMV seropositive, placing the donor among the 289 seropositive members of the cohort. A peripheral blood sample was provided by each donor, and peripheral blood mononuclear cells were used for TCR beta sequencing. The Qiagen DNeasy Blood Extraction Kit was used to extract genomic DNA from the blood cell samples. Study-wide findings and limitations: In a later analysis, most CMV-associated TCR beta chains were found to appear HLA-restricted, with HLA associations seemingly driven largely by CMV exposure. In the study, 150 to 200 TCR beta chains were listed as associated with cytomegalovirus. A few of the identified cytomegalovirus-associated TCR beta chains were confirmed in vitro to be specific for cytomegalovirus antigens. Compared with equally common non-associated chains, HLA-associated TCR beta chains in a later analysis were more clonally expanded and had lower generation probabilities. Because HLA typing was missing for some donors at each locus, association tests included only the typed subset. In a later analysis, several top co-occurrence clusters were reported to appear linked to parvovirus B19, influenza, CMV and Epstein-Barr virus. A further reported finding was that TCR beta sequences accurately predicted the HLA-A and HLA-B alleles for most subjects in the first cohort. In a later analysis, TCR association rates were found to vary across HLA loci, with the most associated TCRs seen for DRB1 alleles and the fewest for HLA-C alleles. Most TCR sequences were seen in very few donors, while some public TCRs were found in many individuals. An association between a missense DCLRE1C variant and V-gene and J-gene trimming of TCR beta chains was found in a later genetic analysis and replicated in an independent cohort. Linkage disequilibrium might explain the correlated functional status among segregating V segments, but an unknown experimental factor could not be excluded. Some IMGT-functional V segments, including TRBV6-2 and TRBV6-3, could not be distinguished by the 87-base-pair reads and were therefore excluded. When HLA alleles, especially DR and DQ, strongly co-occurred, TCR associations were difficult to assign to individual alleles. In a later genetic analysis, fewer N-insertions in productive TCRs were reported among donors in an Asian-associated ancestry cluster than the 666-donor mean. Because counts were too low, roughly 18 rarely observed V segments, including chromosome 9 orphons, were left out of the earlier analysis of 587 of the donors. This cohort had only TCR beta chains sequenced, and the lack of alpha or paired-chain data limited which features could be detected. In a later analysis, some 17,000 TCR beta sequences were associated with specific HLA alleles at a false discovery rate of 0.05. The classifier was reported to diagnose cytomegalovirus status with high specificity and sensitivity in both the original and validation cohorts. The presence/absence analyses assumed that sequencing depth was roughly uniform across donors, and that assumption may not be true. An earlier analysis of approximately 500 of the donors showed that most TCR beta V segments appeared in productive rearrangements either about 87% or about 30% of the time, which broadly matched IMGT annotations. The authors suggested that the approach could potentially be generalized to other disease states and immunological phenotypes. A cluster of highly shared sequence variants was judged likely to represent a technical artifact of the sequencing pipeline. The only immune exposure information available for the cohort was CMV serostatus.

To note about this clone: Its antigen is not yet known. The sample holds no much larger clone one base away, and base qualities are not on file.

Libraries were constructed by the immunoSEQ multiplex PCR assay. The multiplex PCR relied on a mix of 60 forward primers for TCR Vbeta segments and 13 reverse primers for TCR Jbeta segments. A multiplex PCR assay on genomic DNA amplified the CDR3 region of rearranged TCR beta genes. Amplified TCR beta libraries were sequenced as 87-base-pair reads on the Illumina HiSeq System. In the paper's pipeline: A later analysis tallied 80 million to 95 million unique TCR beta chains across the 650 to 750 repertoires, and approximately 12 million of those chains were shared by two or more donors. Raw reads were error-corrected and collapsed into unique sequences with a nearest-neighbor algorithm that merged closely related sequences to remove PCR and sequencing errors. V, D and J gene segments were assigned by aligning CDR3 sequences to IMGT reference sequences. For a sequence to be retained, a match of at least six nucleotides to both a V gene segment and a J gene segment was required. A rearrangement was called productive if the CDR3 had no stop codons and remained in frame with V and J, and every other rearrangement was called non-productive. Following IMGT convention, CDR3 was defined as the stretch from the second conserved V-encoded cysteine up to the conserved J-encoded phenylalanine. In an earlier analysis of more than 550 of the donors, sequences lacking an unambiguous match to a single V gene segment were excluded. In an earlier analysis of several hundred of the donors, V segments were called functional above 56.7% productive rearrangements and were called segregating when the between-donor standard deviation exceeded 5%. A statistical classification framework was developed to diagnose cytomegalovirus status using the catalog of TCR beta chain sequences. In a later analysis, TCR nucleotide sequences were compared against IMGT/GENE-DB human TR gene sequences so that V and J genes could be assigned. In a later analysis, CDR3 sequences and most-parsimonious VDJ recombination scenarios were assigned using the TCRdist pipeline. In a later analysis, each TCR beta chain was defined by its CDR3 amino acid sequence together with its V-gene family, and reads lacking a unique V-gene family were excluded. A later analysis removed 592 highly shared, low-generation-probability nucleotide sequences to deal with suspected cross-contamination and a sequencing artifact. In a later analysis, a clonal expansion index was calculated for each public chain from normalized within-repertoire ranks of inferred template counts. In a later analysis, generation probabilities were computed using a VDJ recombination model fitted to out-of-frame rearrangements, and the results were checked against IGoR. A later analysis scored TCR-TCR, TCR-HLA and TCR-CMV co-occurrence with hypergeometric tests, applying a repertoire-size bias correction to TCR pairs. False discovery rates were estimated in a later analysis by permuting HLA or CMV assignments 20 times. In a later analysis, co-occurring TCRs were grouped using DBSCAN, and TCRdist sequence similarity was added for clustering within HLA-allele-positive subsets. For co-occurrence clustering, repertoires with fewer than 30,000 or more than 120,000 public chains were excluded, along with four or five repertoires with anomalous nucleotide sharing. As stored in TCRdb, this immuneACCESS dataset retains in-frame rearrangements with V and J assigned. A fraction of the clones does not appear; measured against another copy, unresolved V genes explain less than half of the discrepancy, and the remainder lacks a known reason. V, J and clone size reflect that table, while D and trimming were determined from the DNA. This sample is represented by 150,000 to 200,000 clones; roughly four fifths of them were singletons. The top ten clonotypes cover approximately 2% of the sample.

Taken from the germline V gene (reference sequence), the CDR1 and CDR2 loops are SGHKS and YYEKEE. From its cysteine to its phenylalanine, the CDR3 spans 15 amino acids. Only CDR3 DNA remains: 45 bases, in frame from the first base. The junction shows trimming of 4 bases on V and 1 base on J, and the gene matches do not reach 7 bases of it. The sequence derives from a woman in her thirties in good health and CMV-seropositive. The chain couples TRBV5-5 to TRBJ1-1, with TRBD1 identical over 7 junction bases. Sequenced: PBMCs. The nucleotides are TGTGCCAGCAGCAAACAGACAGGGACGAACACTGAAGCTTTCTTT. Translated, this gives CASSKQTGTNTEAFF.